The 2 T cell receptor beta chains presented below share a single source sample, sequenced in a study of prognosis after radiotherapy for stage I lung cancer listed by TCRdb under 2021. Instrument on record: Illumina HiSeq 3000. Two rounds of multiplex PCR were used to amplify the TCR beta CDR3 region from genomic DNA. The first PCR round used primers specific to each TRBV and TRBJ gene, with sequences filed in Chinese patent CN105087789A. TCRdb's own reprocessing of the public reads used fastp at Q25 and MiXCR and kept productive beta chains. For every CDR3 protein sequence, its rows merge into one entry that carries the most common genes and DNA. Counted in this sample were roughly 38,000 distinct CDR3 sequences; approximately 25% of them appeared once. The ten largest clonotypes hold less than 30% of the sample. The specimen comprised PBMCs, sampled before or after stereotactic body radiation therapy (not recorded which). The receptor set was obtained from a donor older than 45 with non-small cell lung cancer.

The chain employs TRBV18 and TRBJ1-2; D perhaps matches TRBD1 (5 bases). The CDR3 length is 17 residues. CDR1 is KGHSH, CDR2 LQKENI, per germline. The CDR3 here is CASPPAMRTGTAKGYTF. CDR3 nucleotides: TGTGCGAGCCCCCCGGCAATGCGAACCGGGACCGCCAAGGGCTACACCTTC.

Notes on this clonotype: A far larger clone lies a single base away; this is likely a read error. The conserved phenylalanine or tryptophan normally closing the CDR3 is absent here, so this likely arose from a read error. The chain couples TRBV6-8 to TRBJ1-2, with 10 bases fitting TRBD1. The trim removed 6 bases at V and 1 base at J, leaving 8 bases unmatched. From germline, CDR1 is MNHGY and CDR2 SAAAGT. The CDR3 loop spans 16 amino acids. This chain's CDR3 is CASSPTGGAFNYGYTL. The CDR3 DNA follows: TGTGCCAGCAGCCCGACAGGGGGCGCGTTTAACTATGGCTACACCCTC.